The entry that follows covers one T cell receptor beta chain sequence. These data come from a study of lymphopenia after photon versus proton radiotherapy. V was cut by 4 bases and J by 6 bases, with 15 bases left in between. The CDR3 runs 15 residues. Germline CDR1 is MNHEY and CDR2 is SMNVEV (reference sequence). Some clones are missing from TCRdb's copy, which holds only in-frame ones; the method was immunoSEQ multiplex PCR. The sample has tens of thousands of clones; over 70% are singletons. The sequenced sample was peripheral blood, obtained from a patient treated with proton-based radiotherapy. The sequence was collected from a man older than 75 with esophageal cancer. The chain couples TRBV27 to TRBJ2-2, with D possibly TRBD1 on 6 matching bases. CDR3 loop: CASSSTLQGPGELFF. The DNA for the CDR3 is TGTGCCAGCAGTTCCACCCTACAGGGACCCGGGGAGCTGTTTTTT.